These 5 T cell receptor beta chains originate from one sample sequenced in a study of control samples from healthy donors and cancer patients. The method was immunoSEQ multiplex PCR; TCRdb's version includes in-frame clones alone and lacks a portion of them. The sample shows about 170,000 clones, 91% of them seen only once. Sequencing input: blood. The receptor source for this set is a woman aged 25 to 45 in good health.

The chain employs TRBV7-9 and TRBJ1-2; TRBD1 matches at 9 bases. Germline lookup yields CDR1 SEHNR and CDR2 FQNEAQ (reference sequence). J was trimmed by 2 bases and V by 5 bases; bases with no gene match: 9. The CDR3 sequence is 16 residues long. CDR3 coding DNA: TGTGCCAGCAGCCTTACACGGGACAGGGCGAACTATGGCTACACCTTC. Residues: CASSLTRDRANYGYTF.

The chain joins TRBV12-3 or TRBV12-4 to TRBJ2-4, with 8 bases matching TRBD1. The CDR3 has 13 amino acids. J lost 5 bases, V lost 4 bases, and 1 base had no gene match. For the CDR3, the DNA is TGTGCCAGCAGTTGGGGACAGGAAAACATTCAGTACTTC. Its translation: CASSWGQENIQYF.

The chain carries TRBV2 and TRBJ1-2; 11 bases are a match to TRBD1. Germline V lookup: CDR1 SNHLY, CDR2 FYNNEI. The CDR3 has 14 amino acids. After removal of 5 bases from V and 6 bases from J, the junction contained 5 bases not matched to a gene. The CDR3 region has the DNA TGTGCCAGCAGTCGGGACAGGGGGATGAATGGCTACACCTTC. It yields the protein CASSRDRGMNGYTF.

The CDR3 reads CAWSVGGRGTDTQYF. CDR3 coding DNA: TGTGCCTGGAGTGTAGGGGGGCGGGGCACAGATACGCAGTATTTT. The genes are TRBV30 and TRBJ2-3; D assignment may be TRBD1 or TRBD2 (6 bases each). There are 15 residues in the CDR3. V lost 0 bases and J lost 1, with 11 bases in between. Germline assignment: CDR1 GTSNPN and CDR2 SVGIG (reference sequence).

The chain joins TRBV7-2 to TRBJ1-4, with D maybe TRBD1 (5 bases). V gave up 5 bases and J gave up 7 bases, with 17 bases separating them. CDR1 is SGHTA and CDR2 is FQGNSA in the germline V gene. The CDR3 extends over 15 amino acids. The CDR3 region is CASSPQAGWLEKLFF. As DNA, the CDR3 is TGTGCCAGCAGCCCACAGGCAGGGTGGCTTGAAAAACTGTTTTTT.